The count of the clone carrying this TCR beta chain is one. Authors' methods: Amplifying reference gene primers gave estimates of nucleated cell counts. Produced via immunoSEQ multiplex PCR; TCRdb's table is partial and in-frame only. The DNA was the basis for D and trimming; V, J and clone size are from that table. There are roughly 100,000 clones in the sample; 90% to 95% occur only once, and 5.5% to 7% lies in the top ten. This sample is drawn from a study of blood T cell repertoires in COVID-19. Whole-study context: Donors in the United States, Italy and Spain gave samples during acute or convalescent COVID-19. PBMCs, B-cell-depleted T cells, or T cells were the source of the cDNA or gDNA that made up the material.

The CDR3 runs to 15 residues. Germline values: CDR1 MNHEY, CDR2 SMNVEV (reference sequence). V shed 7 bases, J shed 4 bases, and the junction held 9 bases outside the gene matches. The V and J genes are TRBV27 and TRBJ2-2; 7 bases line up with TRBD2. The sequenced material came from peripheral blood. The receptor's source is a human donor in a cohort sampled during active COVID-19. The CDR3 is CASTSGGIITGELFF. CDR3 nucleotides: TGTGCCAGCACCTCGGGAGGAATAATCACCGGGGAGCTGTTTTTT.